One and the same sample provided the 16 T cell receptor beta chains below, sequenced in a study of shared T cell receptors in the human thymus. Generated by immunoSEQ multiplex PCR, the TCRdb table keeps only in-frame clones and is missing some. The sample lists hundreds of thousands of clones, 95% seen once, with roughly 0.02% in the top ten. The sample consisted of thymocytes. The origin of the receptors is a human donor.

CDR3 region: CASSPRFTGELFF. DNA for the CDR3: TGTGCCAGCAGCCCCAGATTCACCGGGGAGCTGTTTTTT. The rearrangement links TRBV5-6 to TRBJ2-2; D gene ambiguous. V lost 4 bases to trimming and J lost 4 bases, with 8 bases between them. Looked up from germline, CDR1 is SGHDT and CDR2 is YYEEEE. This CDR3 is 13 amino acids long.

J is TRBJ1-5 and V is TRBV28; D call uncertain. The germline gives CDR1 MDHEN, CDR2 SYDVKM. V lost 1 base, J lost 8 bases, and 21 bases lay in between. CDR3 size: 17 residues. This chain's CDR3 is CASSLSVEGRHWEPQHF. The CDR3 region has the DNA TGTGCCAGCAGTTTATCGGTAGAGGGCAGACATTGGGAGCCCCAGCATTTT. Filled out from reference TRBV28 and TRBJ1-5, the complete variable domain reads DVKVTQSSRYLVKRTGEKVFLECVQDMDHENMFWYRQDPGLGLRLIYFSYDVKMKEKGDIPEGYSVSREKKERFSLILESASTNQTSMYLCASSLSVEGRHWEPQHFGDGTRLSIL.

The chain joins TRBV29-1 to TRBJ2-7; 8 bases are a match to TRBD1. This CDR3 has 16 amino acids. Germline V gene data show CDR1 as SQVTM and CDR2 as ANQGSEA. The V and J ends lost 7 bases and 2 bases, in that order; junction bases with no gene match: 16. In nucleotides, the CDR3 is TGCAGCGGTGGAGACAGGGGACCCTATGTAGCCTACGAGCAGTACTTC. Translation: CSGGDRGPYVAYEQYF.

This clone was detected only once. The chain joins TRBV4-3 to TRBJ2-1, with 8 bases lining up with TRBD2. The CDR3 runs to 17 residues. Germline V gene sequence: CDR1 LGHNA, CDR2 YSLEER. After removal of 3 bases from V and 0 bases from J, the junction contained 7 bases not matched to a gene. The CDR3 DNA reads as TGCGCCAGCAGCCACCTTAGCGGGGCCAGCTCCTACAATGAGCAGTTCTTC. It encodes CASSHLSGASSYNEQFF.

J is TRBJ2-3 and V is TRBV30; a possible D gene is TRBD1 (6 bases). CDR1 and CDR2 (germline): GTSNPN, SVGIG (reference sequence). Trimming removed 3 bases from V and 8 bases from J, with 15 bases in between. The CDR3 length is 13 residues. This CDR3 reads CAWRSGDRGTQYF. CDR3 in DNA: TGTGCCTGGAGATCAGGGGATAGGGGTACGCAGTATTTT.

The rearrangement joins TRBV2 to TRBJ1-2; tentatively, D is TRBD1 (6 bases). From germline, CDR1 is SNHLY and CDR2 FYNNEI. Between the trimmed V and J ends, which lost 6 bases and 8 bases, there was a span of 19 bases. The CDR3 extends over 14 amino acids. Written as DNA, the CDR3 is TGTGCCAGCAGAGAAAACCACAGGGTTAGCGGCTACACCTTC. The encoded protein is CASRENHRVSGYTF.

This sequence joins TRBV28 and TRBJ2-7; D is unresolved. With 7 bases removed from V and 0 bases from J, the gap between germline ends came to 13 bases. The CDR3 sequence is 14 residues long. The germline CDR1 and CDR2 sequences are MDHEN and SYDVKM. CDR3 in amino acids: CASIRPGGSYEQYF. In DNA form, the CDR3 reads TGTGCCAGCATCCGACCCGGCGGCTCCTACGAGCAGTACTTC.

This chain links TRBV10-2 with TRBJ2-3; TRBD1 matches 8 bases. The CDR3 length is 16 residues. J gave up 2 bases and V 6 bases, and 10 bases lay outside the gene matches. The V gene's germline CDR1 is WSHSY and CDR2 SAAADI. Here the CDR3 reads CASRADRASYTDTQYF. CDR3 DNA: TGCGCCAGCAGGGCGGACAGGGCCAGTTACACAGATACGCAGTATTTT.

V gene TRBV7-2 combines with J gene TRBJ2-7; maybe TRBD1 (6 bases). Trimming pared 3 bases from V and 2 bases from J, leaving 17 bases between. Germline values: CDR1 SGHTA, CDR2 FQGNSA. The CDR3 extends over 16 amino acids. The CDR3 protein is CASSLARDTLTYEQYF. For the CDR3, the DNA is TGTGCCAGCAGCTTGGCCCGGGACACCCTTACCTACGAGCAGTACTTC. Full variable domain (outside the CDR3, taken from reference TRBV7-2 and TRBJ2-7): GAGVSQSPSNKVTEKGKDVELRCDPISGHTALYWYRQSLGQGLEFLIYFQGNSAPDKSGLPSDRFSAERTGGSVSTLTIQRTQQEDSAVYLCASSLARDTLTYEQYFGPGTRLTVT.

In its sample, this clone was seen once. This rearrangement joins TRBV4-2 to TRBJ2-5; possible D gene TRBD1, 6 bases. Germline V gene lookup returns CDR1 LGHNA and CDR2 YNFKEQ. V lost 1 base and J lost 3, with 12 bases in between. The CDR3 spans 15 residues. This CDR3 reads CASSQGPWTEETQYF. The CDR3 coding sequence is TGTGCCAGCAGCCAAGGGCCCTGGACAGAAGAGACCCAGTACTTC.

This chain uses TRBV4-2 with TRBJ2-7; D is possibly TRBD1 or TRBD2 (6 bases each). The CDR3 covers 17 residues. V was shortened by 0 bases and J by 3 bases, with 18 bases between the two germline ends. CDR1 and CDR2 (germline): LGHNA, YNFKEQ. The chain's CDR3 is CASSQDPSGAPLYEQYF. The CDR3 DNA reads TGTGCCAGCAGCCAAGACCCCTCGGGGGCCCCCCTCTACGAGCAGTACTTC.

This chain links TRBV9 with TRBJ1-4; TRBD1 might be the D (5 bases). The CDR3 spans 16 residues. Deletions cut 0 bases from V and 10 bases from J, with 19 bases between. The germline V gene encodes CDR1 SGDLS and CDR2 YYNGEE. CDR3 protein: CASSVAVDQVGGKLFF. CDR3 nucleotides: TGTGCCAGCAGCGTAGCAGTGGATCAGGTCGGGGGAAAACTGTTTTTT.

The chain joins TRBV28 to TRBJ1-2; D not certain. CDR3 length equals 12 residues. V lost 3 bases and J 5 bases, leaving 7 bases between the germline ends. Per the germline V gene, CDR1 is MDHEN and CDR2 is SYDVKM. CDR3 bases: TGTGCCAGCAGTTTTGGCAGTTATGGCTACACCTTC. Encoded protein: CASSFGSYGYTF.

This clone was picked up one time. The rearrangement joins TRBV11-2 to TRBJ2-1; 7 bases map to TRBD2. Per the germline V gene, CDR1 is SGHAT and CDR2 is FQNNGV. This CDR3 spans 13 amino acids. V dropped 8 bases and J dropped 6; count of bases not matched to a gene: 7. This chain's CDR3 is CASAKGGSNEQFF. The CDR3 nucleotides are TGTGCCAGCGCTAAAGGCGGGAGCAATGAGCAGTTCTTC. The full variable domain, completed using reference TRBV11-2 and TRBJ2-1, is EAGVAQSPRYKIIEKRQSVAFWCNPISGHATLYWYQQILGQGPKLLIQFQNNGVVDDSQLPKDRFSAERLKGVDSTLKIQPAKLEDSAVYLCASAKGGSNEQFFGPGTRLTVL.

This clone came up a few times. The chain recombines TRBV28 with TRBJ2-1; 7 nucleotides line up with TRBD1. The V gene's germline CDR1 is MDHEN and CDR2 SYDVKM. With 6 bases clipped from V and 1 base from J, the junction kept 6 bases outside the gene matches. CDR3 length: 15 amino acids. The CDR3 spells CASSLGGLSYNEQFF. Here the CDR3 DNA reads TGTGCCAGCAGCCTAGGGGGCCTATCCTACAATGAGCAGTTCTTC.

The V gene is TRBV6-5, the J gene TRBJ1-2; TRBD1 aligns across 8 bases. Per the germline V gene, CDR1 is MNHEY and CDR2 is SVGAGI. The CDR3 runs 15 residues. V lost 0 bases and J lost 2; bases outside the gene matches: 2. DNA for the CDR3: TGTGCCAGCAGTTACTCGGACAGGGCCAACTATGGCTACACCTTC. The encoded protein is CASSYSDRANYGYTF.